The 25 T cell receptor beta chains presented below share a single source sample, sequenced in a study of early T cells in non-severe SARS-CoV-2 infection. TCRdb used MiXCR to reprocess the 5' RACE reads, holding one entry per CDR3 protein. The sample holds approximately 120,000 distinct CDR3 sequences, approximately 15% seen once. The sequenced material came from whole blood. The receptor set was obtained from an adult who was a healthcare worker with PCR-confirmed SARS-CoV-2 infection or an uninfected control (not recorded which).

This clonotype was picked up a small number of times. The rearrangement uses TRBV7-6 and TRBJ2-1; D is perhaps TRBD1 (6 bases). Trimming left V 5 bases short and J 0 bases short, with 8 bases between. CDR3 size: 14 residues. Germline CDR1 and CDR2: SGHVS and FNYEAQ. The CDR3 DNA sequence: TGTGCCAGCAGCCCGGACAGCTCCTACAATGAGCAGTTCTTC. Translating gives CASSPDSSYNEQFF.

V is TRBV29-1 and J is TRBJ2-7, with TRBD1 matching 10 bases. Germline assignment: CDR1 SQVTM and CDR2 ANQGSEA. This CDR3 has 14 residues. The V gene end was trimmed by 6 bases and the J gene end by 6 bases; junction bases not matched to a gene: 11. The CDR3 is CSVTVGTGAAEQYF. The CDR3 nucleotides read TGCAGCGTGACGGTGGGGACAGGGGCGGCCGAGCAGTACTTC.

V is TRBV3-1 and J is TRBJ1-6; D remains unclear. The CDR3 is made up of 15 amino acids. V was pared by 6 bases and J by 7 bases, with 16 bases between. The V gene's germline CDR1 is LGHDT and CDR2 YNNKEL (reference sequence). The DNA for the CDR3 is TGTGCCAGCAGTTCCTCGCCGGGTTGGAATTCACCCCTCCACTTT. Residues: CASSSSPGWNSPLHF. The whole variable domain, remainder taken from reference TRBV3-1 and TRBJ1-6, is DTAVSQTPKYLVTQMGNDKSIKCEQNLGHDTMYWYKQDSKKFLKIMFSYNNKELIINETVPNRFSPKSPDKAHLNLHINSLELGDSAVYFCASSSSPGWNSPLHFGNGTRLTVT.

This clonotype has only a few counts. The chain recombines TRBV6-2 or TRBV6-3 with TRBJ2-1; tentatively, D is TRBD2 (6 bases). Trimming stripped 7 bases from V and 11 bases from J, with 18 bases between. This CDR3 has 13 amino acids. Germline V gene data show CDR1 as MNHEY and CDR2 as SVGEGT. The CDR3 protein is CASKEGRSIQQFF. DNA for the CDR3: TGTGCCAGCAAGGAGGGCCGTAGCATTCAGCAGTTCTTC.

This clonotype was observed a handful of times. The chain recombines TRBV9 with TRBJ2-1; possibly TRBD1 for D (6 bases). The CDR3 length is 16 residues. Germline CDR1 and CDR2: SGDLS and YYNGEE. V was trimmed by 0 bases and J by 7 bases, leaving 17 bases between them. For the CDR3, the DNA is TGTGCCAGCAGCGTAGCTTTAGGACAGTCCGGGAATGAGCAGTTCTTC. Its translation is CASSVALGQSGNEQFF.

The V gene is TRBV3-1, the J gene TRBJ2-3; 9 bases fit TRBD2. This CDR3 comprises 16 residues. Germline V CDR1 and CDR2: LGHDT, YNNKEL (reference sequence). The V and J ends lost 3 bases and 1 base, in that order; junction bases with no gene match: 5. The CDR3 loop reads CASSHWLAGGTDTQYF. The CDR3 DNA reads TGTGCCAGCAGCCATTGGTTAGCGGGGGGCACAGATACGCAGTATTTT.

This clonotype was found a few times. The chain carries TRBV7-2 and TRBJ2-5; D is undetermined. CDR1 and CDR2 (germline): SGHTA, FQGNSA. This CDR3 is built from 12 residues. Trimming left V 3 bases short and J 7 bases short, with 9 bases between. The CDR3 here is CASSFETGTQYF. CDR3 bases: TGTGCCAGCAGCTTCGAAACCGGGACCCAGTACTTC.

The CDR3 nucleotides are TGTGCCAGCAGCCCCGGGCGAAGCTCAACTAATGAAAAACTGTTTTTT. It yields the protein CASSPGRSSTNEKLFF. J is TRBJ1-4 and V is TRBV7-9; D unresolved. Trimming left V 5 bases short and J 0 bases short, with 13 bases between. The length of the CDR3 is 16 residues. Germline assignment: CDR1 SEHNR and CDR2 FQNEAQ (reference sequence).

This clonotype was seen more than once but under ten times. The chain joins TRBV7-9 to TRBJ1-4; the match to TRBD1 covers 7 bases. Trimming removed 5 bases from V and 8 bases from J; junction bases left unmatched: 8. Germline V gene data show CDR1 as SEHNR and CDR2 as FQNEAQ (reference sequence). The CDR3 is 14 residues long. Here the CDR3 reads CASSNPGQVEKLFF. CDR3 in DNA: TGTGCCAGCAGCAACCCCGGACAGGTGGAAAAACTGTTTTTT.

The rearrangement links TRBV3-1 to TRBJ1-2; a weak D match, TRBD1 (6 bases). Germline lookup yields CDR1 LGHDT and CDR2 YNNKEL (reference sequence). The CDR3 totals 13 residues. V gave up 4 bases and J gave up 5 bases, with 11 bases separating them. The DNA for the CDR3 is TGTGCCAGCAGCCCCAACGGACAGTATGGCTACACCTTC. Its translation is CASSPNGQYGYTF.

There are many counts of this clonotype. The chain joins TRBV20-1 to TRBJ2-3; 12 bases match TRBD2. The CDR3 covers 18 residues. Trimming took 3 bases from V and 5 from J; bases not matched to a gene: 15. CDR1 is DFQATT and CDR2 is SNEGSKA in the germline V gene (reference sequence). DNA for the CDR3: TGCAGTGCTAGCCCCTCTAGCGGGGGGGGAGTTTGGGGAGATACGCAGTATTTT. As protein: CSASPSSGGGVWGDTQYF.

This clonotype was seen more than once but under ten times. CDR3 in DNA: TGTGCCAGCAGCTCGGACCCCACAGATACGCAGTATTTT. It yields the protein CASSSDPTDTQYF. The chain carries TRBV7-9 and TRBJ2-3, with unresolved D. From germline, CDR1 is SEHNR and CDR2 FQNEAQ (reference sequence). CDR3 length: 13 residues. The V gene lost 4 bases and the J gene lost 2 bases, with 7 bases spanning the gap.

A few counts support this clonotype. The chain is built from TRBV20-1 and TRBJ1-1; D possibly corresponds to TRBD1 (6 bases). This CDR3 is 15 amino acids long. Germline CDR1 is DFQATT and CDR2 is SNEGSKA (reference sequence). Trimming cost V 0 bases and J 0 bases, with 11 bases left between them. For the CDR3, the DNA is TGCAGTGCTAGAGATCTTGAGGGGGTGAACACTGAAGCTTTCTTT. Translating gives CSARDLEGVNTEAFF.

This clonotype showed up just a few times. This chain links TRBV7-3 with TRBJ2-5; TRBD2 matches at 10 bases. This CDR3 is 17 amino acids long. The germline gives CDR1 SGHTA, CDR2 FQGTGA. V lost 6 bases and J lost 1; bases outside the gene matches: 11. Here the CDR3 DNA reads TGTGCCAGCAGTTCGTCACTAGCGGGGTTACTCCAAGAGACCCAGTACTTC. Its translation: CASSSSLAGLLQETQYF.

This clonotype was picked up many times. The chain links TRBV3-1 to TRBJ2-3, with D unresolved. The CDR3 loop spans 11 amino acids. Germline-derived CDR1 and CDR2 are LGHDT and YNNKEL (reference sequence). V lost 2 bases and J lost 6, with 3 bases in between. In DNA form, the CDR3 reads TGTGCCAGCAGCCAAAGCGATACGCAGTATTTT. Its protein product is CASSQSDTQYF.

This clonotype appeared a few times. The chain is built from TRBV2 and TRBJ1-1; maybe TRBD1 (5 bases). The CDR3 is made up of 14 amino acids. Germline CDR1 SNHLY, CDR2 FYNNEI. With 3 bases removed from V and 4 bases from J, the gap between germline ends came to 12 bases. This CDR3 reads CASSDQGRGTEAFF. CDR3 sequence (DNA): TGTGCCAGCAGTGACCAGGGTCGAGGCACTGAAGCTTTCTTT.

CDR3 coding DNA: TGTGCCAGCAGCGGACAGGGGAACTACAATGAGCAGTTCTTC. It encodes CASSGQGNYNEQFF. This chain links TRBV9 with TRBJ2-1, with TRBD1 matching over 8 bases. CDR3 length: 14 amino acids. V shed 3 bases and J 3 bases; nucleotides not matched to a gene: 2. Germline-derived CDR1 and CDR2 are SGDLS and YYNGEE.

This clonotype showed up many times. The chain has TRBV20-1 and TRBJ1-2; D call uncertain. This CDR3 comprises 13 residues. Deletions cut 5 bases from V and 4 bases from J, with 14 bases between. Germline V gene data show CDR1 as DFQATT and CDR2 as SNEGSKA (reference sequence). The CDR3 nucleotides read TGCAGTGCTCCTATCCCGGAGTCCTATGGCTACACCTTC. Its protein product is CSAPIPESYGYTF.

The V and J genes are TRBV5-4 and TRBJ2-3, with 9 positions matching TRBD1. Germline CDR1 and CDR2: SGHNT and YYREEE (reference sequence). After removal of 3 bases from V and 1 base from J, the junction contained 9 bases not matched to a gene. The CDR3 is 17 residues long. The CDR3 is CASSSKRTGVGTDTQYF. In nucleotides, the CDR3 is TGTGCCAGCAGCTCAAAACGGACAGGGGTTGGCACAGATACGCAGTATTTT.

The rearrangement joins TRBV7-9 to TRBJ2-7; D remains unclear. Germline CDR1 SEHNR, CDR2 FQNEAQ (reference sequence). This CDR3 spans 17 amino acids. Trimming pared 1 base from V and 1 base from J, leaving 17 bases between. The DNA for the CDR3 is TGTGCCAGCAGCTTAGGCTGGTCGCCTTTAGAATCCTACGAGCAGTACTTC. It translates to CASSLGWSPLESYEQYF.

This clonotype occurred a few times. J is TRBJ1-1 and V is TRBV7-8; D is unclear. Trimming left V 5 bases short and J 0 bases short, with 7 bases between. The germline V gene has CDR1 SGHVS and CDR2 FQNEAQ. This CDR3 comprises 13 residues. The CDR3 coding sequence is TGTGCCAGCAGCCCACTAATGAACACTGAAGCTTTCTTT. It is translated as CASSPLMNTEAFF.

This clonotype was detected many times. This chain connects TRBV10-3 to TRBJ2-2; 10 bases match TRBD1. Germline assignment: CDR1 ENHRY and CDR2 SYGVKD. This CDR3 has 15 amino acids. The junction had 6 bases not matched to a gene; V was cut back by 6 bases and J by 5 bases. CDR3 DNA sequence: TGTGCCATCAGGGGACAGGGGAGTAAGACCGGGGAGCTGTTTTTT. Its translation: CAIRGQGSKTGELFF.

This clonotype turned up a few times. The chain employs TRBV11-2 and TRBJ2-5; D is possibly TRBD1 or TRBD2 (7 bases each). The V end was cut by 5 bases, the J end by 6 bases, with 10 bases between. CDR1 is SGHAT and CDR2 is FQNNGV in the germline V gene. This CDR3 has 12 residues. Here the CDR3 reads CASSQGGKTQYF. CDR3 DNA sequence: TGTGCCAGCAGCCAGGGGGGGAAGACCCAGTACTTC.

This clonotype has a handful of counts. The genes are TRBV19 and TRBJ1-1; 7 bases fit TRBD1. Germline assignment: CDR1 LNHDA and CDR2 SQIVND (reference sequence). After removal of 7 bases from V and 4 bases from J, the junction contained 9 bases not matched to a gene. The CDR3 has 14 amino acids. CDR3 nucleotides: TGTGCCAGTAAAAATCCCGACAGGGTCACTGAAGCTTTCTTT. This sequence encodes CASKNPDRVTEAFF.

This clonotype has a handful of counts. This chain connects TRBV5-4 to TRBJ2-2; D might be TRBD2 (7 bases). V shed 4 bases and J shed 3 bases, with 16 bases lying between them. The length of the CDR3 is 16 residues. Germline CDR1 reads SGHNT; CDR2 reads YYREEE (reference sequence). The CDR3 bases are TGTGCCAGCAGCCCCCAGGAGGGGGGGGACACCGGGGAGCTGTTTTTT. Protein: CASSPQEGGDTGELFF.